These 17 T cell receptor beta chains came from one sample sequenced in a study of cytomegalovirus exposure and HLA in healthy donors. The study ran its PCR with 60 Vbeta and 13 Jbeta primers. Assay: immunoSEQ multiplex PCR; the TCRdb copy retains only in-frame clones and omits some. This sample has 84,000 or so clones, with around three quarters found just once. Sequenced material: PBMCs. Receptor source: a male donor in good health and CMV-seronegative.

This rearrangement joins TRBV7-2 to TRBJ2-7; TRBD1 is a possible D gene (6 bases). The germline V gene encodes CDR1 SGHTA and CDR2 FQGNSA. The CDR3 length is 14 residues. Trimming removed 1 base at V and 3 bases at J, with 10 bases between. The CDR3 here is CASSLGRGGYEQYF. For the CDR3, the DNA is TGTGCCAGCAGCTTAGGTCGAGGGGGCTACGAGCAGTACTTC. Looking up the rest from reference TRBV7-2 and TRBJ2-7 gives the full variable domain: GAGVSQSPSNKVTEKGKDVELRCDPISGHTALYWYRQSLGQGLEFLIYFQGNSAPDKSGLPSDRFSAERTGGSVSTLTIQRTQQEDSAVYLCASSLGRGGYEQYFGPGTRLTVT.

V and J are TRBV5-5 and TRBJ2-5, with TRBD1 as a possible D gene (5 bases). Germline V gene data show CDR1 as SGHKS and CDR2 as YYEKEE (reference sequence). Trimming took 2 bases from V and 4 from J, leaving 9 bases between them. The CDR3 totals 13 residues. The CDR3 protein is CASSFWQGETQYF. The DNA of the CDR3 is TGTGCCAGCAGCTTCTGGCAGGGAGAGACCCAGTACTTC.

Written as DNA, the CDR3 is TGTGCCAGCAGCGTGAAGACAGGGGTAGAGACCCAGTACTTC. Encoded protein: CASSVKTGVETQYF. This rearrangement joins TRBV9 to TRBJ2-5; 8 bases map to TRBD1. Germline-derived CDR1 and CDR2 are SGDLS and YYNGEE. The CDR3 consists of 14 residues. V trimming: 2 bases; J trimming: 4 bases; junction bases outside the gene matches: 4.

CDR3 sequence: CASSQEGLEPNNEQFF. The CDR3 DNA reads TGTGCCAGCAGCCAAGAAGGTCTAGAACCAAACAATGAGCAGTTCTTC. V gene TRBV4-2 combines with J gene TRBJ2-1; D call uncertain. The CDR3 is 16 residues long. V dropped 0 bases and J dropped 5 bases, with 14 bases sitting between them. Germline CDR1 reads LGHNA; CDR2 reads YNFKEQ.

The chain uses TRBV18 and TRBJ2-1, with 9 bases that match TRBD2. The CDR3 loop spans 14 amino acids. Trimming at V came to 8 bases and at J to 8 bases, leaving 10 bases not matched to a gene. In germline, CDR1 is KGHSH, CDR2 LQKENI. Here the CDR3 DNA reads TGTGCCAGCCTCCTGGGACTAGCCTCCGATGAGCAGTTCTTC. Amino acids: CASLLGLASDEQFF.

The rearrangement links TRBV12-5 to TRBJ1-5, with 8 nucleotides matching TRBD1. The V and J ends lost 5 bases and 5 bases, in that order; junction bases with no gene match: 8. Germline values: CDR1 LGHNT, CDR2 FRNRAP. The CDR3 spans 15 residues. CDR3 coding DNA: TGTGCTAGTGGTCAAAGCTCACAGGGGGATCAGCCCCAGCATTTT. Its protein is CASGQSSQGDQPQHF.

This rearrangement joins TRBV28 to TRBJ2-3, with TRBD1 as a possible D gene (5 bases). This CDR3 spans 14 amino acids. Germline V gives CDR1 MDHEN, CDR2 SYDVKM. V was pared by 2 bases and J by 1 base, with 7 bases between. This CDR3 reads CASSLRRGTDTQYF. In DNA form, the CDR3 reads TGTGCCAGCAGTTTACGCAGGGGCACAGATACGCAGTATTTT. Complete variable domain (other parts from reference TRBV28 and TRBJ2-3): DVKVTQSSRYLVKRTGEKVFLECVQDMDHENMFWYRQDPGLGLRLIYFSYDVKMKEKGDIPEGYSVSREKKERFSLILESASTNQTSMYLCASSLRRGTDTQYFGPGTRLTVL.

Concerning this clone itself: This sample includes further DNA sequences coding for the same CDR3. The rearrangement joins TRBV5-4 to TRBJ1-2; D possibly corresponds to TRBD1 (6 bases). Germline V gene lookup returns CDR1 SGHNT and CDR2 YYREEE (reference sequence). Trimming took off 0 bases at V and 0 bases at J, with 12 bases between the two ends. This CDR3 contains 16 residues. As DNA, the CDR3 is TGTGCCAGCAGCTTGGGTCTTGACAGGTCTAACTATGGCTACACCTTC. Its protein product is CASSLGLDRSNYGYTF.

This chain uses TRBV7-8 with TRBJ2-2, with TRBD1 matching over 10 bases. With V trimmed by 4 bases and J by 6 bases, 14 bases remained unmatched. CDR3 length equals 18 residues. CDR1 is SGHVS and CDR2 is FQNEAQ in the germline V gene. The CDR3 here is CASSSVLSTGGLAGELFF. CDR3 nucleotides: TGTGCCAGCAGCTCTGTCCTCTCGACAGGGGGCCTTGCCGGGGAGCTGTTTTTT.

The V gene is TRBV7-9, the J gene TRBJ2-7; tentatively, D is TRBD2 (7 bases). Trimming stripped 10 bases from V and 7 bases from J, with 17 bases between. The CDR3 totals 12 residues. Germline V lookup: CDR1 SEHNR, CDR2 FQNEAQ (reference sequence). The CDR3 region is CATSRGGGEQYF. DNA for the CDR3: TGTGCCACCTCAAGAGGGGGGGGAGAGCAGTACTTC.

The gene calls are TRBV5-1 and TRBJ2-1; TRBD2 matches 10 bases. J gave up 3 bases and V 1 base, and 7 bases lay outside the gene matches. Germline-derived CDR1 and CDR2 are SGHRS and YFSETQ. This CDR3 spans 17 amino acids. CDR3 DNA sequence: TGCGCCAGCAGCTTGTTTCTAGCGGGGGAAAACTACAATGAGCAGTTCTTC. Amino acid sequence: CASSLFLAGENYNEQFF.

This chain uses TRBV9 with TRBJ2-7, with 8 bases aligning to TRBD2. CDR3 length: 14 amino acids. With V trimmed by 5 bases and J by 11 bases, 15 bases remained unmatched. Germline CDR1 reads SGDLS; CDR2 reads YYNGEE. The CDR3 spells CASSVEGSGSAEYF. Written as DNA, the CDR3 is TGTGCCAGCAGTGTCGAGGGCAGCGGGAGCGCGGAGTACTTC.

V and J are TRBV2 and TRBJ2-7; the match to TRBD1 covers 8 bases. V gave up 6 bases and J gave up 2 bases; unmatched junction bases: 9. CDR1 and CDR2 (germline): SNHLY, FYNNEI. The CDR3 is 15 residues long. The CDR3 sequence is CASSVDRALTYEQYF. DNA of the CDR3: TGTGCCAGCAGCGTGGACAGGGCTTTAACCTACGAGCAGTACTTC.

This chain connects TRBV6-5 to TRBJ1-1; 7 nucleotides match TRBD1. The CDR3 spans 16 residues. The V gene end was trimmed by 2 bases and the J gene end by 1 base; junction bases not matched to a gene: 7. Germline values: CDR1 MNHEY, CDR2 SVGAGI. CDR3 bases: TGTGCCAGCAGTTACGCCTTGGGACAGCCGAACACTGAAGCTTTCTTT. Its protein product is CASSYALGQPNTEAFF.

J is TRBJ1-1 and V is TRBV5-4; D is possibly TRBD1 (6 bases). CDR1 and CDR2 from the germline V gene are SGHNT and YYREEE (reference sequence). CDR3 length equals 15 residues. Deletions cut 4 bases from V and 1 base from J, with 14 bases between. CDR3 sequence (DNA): TGTGCCAGCAGCGGGAACAGGGTCCCGAACACTGAAGCTTTCTTT. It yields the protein CASSGNRVPNTEAFF.

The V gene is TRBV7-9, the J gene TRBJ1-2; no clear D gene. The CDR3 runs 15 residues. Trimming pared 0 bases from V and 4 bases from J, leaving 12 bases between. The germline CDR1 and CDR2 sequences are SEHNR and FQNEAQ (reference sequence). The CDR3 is CASSLATAGSYGYTF. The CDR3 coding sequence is TGTGCCAGCAGCTTAGCCACAGCCGGAAGCTATGGCTACACCTTC.

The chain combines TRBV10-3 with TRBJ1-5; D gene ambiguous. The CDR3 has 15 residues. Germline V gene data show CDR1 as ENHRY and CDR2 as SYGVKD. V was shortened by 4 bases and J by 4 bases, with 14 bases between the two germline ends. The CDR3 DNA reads TGTGCCATCAGTGGCTCGGAGACGGAAAATCAGCCCCAGCATTTT. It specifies CAISGSETENQPQHF.